The 21 T cell receptor beta chains below come from one sample, sequenced in a study of blood T cells in healthy people across ages. With a J-beta primer mix and a sample-barcoded 5' primer, a second PCR ran about 7 to 11 cycles. TCRdb redid the calling of the 5' RACE reads with MiXCR, one entry per CDR3 protein. The sample carries 1.5 million to 2 million distinct CDR3 sequences, around 50% recorded once. Sequencing was done on a sample of blood. The receptors come from a middle-aged woman in good health.

The CDR3 DNA is TGTGCCAGCAGTTTTTTGGCCCCTCCGGGGGGCAAAGATACGCAGTATTTT. This gives the protein CASSFLAPPGGKDTQYF. The chain recombines TRBV28 with TRBJ2-3, with D perhaps matching TRBD2 (7 bases). This CDR3 comprises 17 residues. V lost 3 bases, J lost 5 bases, and 21 bases lay in between. Germline loops: CDR1 MDHEN, CDR2 SYDVKM.

This clonotype was counted only a few times. The chain uses TRBV20-1 and TRBJ2-3; possibly TRBD1 or TRBD2 for D (5 bases each). Germline CDR1 reads DFQATT; CDR2 reads SNEGSKA (reference sequence). Trimming pared 4 bases from V and 1 base from J, leaving 12 bases between. The CDR3 consists of 14 residues. The CDR3 here is CSAISGRGTDTQYF. DNA for the CDR3: TGCAGTGCTATCTCGGGGCGAGGCACAGATACGCAGTATTTT.

The chain couples TRBV7-9 to TRBJ2-4; the D is unclear. The J call is in doubt because the DNA end fits TRBJ2-7 better. Germline V gives CDR1 SEHNR, CDR2 FQNEAQ (reference sequence). This CDR3 comprises 13 residues. Here the CDR3 DNA reads TGTGCCAGCAGCGGAACGCAGGTGGGCGAGCAGTACTTC. Protein sequence: CASSGTQVGEQYF.

Only a few counts were recorded for this clonotype. The chain recombines TRBV9 with TRBJ2-3; D is undetermined. Trimming removed 0 bases from V and 7 bases from J, with 6 bases in between. The CDR3 covers 12 residues. Germline CDR1 is SGDLS and CDR2 is YYNGEE. The CDR3 loop is CASSVGENTQYF. The CDR3, as DNA: TGTGCCAGCAGCGTAGGAGAGAATACGCAGTATTTT.

This clonotype was counted a few times. The chain carries TRBV20-1 and TRBJ2-5; TRBD1 might be the D (8 bases). This CDR3 has 14 amino acids. Germline-derived CDR1 and CDR2 are DFQATT and SNEGSKA (reference sequence). Trimming shortened V by 6 bases and J by 5 bases, and 19 bases separated the two germline ends. The CDR3 region is CSASGTGFFETQYF. The CDR3 DNA is TGCAGTGCCAGCGGGACAGGATTTTTTGAGACCCAGTACTTC.

V and J are TRBV20-1 and TRBJ1-2; D may be TRBD1 (5 bases). The V end was cut by 6 bases, the J end by 4 bases, with 15 bases between. The CDR3 is 13 residues long. Germline CDR1 DFQATT, CDR2 SNEGSKA (reference sequence). CDR3 sequence reads: CSALRTRIYGYTF. The CDR3 DNA is TGCAGTGCCTTACGGACACGGATCTATGGCTACACCTTC.

This clonotype has more than one count but fewer than ten. This chain links TRBV29-1 with TRBJ2-1; D perhaps matches TRBD1 (5 bases). Germline V gene data show CDR1 as SQVTM and CDR2 as ANQGSEA. CDR3 length: 11 residues. Trimming left V 5 bases short and J 4 bases short, with 6 bases between. The DNA for the CDR3 is TGCAGCGTTACAGGTTACAATGAGCAGTTCTTC. Translation: CSVTGYNEQFF.

V gene TRBV2 combines with J gene TRBJ1-5, with D perhaps TRBD1 (6 bases). CDR1 and CDR2 (germline): SNHLY, FYNNEI. CDR3 size: 14 residues. V gave up 8 bases and J gave up 4 bases, with 15 bases separating them. The CDR3 loop is CASDGQRGNQPQHF. The CDR3 DNA is TGTGCCAGCGACGGGCAGAGGGGGAATCAGCCCCAGCATTTT.

For this clonotype: A junction end diverges from the germline sequence, so it may reflect a read error. The chain combines TRBV24-1 with TRBJ2-5, with 7 bases aligning to TRBD2. This CDR3 region has 16 residues. Germline V gene sequence: CDR1 KGHDR, CDR2 SFDVKD. CDR3 nucleotides: TGTGCCACCAGTGCCTCTAGCGGAAAGTACCAAGGGACCCAGTACTTC. Translated, it gives CATSASSGKYQGTQYF.

J is TRBJ2-1 and V is TRBV28, with D unclear. The germline gives CDR1 MDHEN, CDR2 SYDVKM. Trimming pared 8 bases from V and 0 bases from J, leaving 5 bases between. The CDR3 has 12 residues. Here the CDR3 DNA reads TGTGCCAGCTTTACCTCCTACAATGAGCAGTTCTTC. Encoded protein: CASFTSYNEQFF.

This clonotype turned up a few times. The chain is built from TRBV7-6 and TRBJ2-1; 13 nucleotides match TRBD2. Germline CDR1 and CDR2: SGHVS and FNYEAQ. The CDR3 is 16 residues long. V trimming: 5 bases; J trimming: 3 bases; junction bases outside the gene matches: 4. The CDR3 coding sequence is TGTGCCAGCAGCGACGGGACTAGCGGGGACTACAATGAGCAGTTCTTC. Protein product: CASSDGTSGDYNEQFF.

This clonotype was picked up a small number of times. The chain recombines TRBV7-2 with TRBJ2-5, with 9 bases identical to TRBD1. Germline V gene lookup returns CDR1 SGHTA and CDR2 FQGNSA. Unmatched junction bases numbered 10, after V lost 3 bases and J lost 5 bases. The CDR3 runs to 16 residues. The CDR3 sequence: CASSLVDRGLRETQYF. DNA for the CDR3: TGTGCCAGCAGCTTGGTAGACAGGGGGTTGCGGGAGACCCAGTACTTC.

This clonotype was detected a few times. This chain links TRBV7-2 with TRBJ2-5; 7 nucleotides agree with TRBD1. The junction had 13 bases not matched to a gene; V was cut back by 2 bases and J by 1 base. This CDR3 is 18 amino acids long. Germline loops: CDR1 SGHTA, CDR2 FQGNSA. The CDR3 reads CASSLYPSRAGGQETQYF. The CDR3 DNA reads TGTGCCAGCAGCTTATACCCCTCTCGGGCAGGGGGCCAAGAGACCCAGTACTTC.

The V call is TRBV29-1, the J call TRBJ2-5; perhaps TRBD1 as D (5 bases). The CDR3 loop spans 11 amino acids. Germline V gene sequence: CDR1 SQVTM, CDR2 ANQGSEA. V was trimmed by 6 bases and J by 1 base, leaving 6 bases between them. The CDR3 coding sequence is TGCAGCGTCCAGGGCCAAGAGACCCAGTACTTC. Protein product: CSVQGQETQYF.

This clonotype turned up a few times. The chain uses TRBV5-1 and TRBJ2-7; no definite D call. The CDR3 extends over 13 amino acids. Germline CDR1 SGHRS, CDR2 YFSETQ. The germline V and J ends were trimmed by 4 bases and 0 bases, with 8 bases remaining between them. The CDR3 region is CASSKINSYEQYF. The CDR3 DNA follows: TGCGCCAGCAGCAAGATCAACTCCTACGAGCAGTACTTC.

This clonotype was detected many times. The rearrangement uses TRBV28 and TRBJ2-7, with 7 bases that match TRBD2. Losses at the gene ends were 6 bases for V and 0 bases for J; bases not matched to a gene: 8. CDR1 and CDR2 from the germline V gene are MDHEN and SYDVKM. This CDR3 region has 15 residues. The CDR3 nucleotides read TGTGCCAGCAGCTTAATAGCGGGTGGCTCCTACGAGCAGTACTTC. Amino acid sequence: CASSLIAGGSYEQYF.

This clonotype was seen once. Relative to the germline gene, one junction end is altered; a read error may explain this. This chain links TRBV29-1 with TRBJ2-1, with TRBD1 matching 10 bases. Germline CDR1 SQVTM, CDR2 ANQGSEA. The length of the CDR3 is 17 residues. The CDR3 DNA is TGCAGCGTAGTCGTCCCGGGACAGGGGCTCTCCAACAATGAGCAGTTCTTC. It codes for CSVVVPGQGLSNNEQFF.

This clonotype was observed a handful of times. The chain is built from TRBV4-2 and TRBJ2-5, with D hard to call. The CDR3 is 15 residues long. The V end was cut by 4 bases, the J end by 1 base, with 13 bases between. Germline CDR1 is LGHNA and CDR2 is YNFKEQ. The CDR3 loop reads CASSPRVLLQETQYF. The DNA of the CDR3 is TGTGCCAGCAGCCCAAGGGTCCTACTCCAAGAGACCCAGTACTTC.

In this sample, this clonotype turned up a few times. The chain carries TRBV14 and TRBJ2-3, with D tentatively TRBD1 or TRBD2 (5 bases each). CDR1 and CDR2 (germline): SGHDN, FVKESK. The ends were cut back, 4 bases at V and 3 bases at J, with 14 bases in the middle. There are 15 residues in the CDR3. CDR3: CASSLYEGRTDTQYF. DNA of the CDR3: TGTGCCAGCAGCCTGTATGAGGGGCGGACAGATACGCAGTATTTT.

This sequence joins TRBV7-2 and TRBJ2-5; possible D gene TRBD1, 5 bases. Germline-derived CDR1 and CDR2 are SGHTA and FQGNSA. V was trimmed by 1 base and J by 12 bases, leaving 12 bases between them. The length of the CDR3 is 12 residues. This CDR3 reads CASSLDRGREYF. CDR3 in DNA: TGTGCCAGCAGCTTAGATAGGGGAAGGGAGTACTTC.

The chain is built from TRBV10-2 and TRBJ1-2; the D gene is possibly TRBD1 (5 bases). CDR1 and CDR2 (germline): WSHSY, SAAADI. The CDR3 contains 15 residues. V was trimmed by 7 bases and J by 2 bases, leaving 17 bases between them. CDR3 in DNA: TGCGCCAGCACGCCGGGGGGTCCCGTCAACTATGGCTACACCTTC. Translating it yields CASTPGGPVNYGYTF.